This is a list of T cell receptor beta chains from one sample in a study of cytomegalovirus exposure and HLA in healthy donors. Libraries were prepared by immunoSEQ multiplex PCR; TCRdb keeps only in-frame clonotypes and omits some of them. The sample carries tens of thousands of clones, almost 85% recorded once. Sequencing was performed on PBMCs. The receptor set was obtained from a woman aged 18-29 years in good health and CMV-seropositive. CDR3s include the opening cysteine and the closing phenylalanine or tryptophan. D genes are given only for firm matches. Not all rows give a size; the values are once, few, many and, for expanded clones, a class.

size: few
V: TRBV9
J: TRBJ1-2
D: TRBD1
DNA: TGTGCCAGCAGCGTAGGTGGGACAGGGGGGAAATATGGCTACACCTTC
CDR3: CASSVGGTGGKYGYTF

size: NA
V: TRBV2
J: TRBJ2-7
D: NA
DNA: TGTGCCAGCAGAGAAGGACACTCCTACGAGCAGTACTTC
CDR3: CASREGHSYEQYF

size: NA
V: TRBV7-6
J: TRBJ2-3
D: TRBD2
DNA: TGTGCCAGCAGCCGCAAGCGGGGGGGCACAGATACGCAGTATTTT
CDR3: CASSRKRGGTDTQYF

size: NA
V: TRBV25-1
J: TRBJ2-3
D: TRBD1
DNA: TGTGCCAGCAGTGAGAAACAGGGGGTTGCAGATACGCAGTATTTT
CDR3: CASSEKQGVADTQYF

size: NA
V: TRBV9
J: TRBJ2-1
D: TRBD2
DNA: TGTGCCAGCAGCGTAGGACTAGCGGCTATGAATGAGCAGTTCTTC
CDR3: CASSVGLAAMNEQFF

size: NA
V: TRBV6-6
J: TRBJ1-2
D: NA
DNA: TGTGCCAGCACCGGGTCCGGTGATGGCTACACCTTC
CDR3: CASTGSGDGYTF

size: NA
V: TRBV28
J: TRBJ1-1
D: NA
DNA: TGTGCCAGCAGTTTGCGGACATTGAACACTGAAGCTTTCTTT
CDR3: CASSLRTLNTEAFF

size: few
V: TRBV5-1
J: TRBJ1-1
D: NA
DNA: TGCGCCAGCAGCTGGGGAGACGGGAACACTGAAGCTTTCTTT
CDR3: CASSWGDGNTEAFF

size: NA
V: TRBV7-9
J: TRBJ1-1
D: NA
DNA: TGTGCCAGCAGCGCCGGGTACACTGAAGCTTTCTTT
CDR3: CASSAGYTEAFF

size: NA
V: TRBV27
J: TRBJ2-1
D: TRBD2
DNA: TGTGCCAGCAGTCCCGGGACTAGCCATGAGCAGTTCTTC
CDR3: CASSPGTSHEQFF

size: NA
V: TRBV29-1
J: TRBJ2-5
D: TRBD2
DNA: TGCAGCGCACCTGGGGGGGGACCGCAAGAGACCCAGTACTTC
CDR3: CSAPGGGPQETQYF

size: NA
V: TRBV6-1
J: TRBJ1-4
D: NA
DNA: TGTGCCAGCGGGCCGACAGCCTCAACTAATGAAAAACTGTTTTTT
CDR3: CASGPTASTNEKLFF

size: NA
V: TRBV2
J: TRBJ1-1
D: NA
DNA: TGTGCCAGCAGCGAGAAAGTGAACACTGAAGCTTTCTTT
CDR3: CASSEKVNTEAFF

size: once
V: TRBV6-1
J: TRBJ2-7
D: NA
DNA: TGTGCCAGCAGTGGGGGGGGGCCCTTCTCCTACGAGCAGTACTTC
CDR3: CASSGGGPFSYEQYF

size: NA
V: TRBV6-5
J: TRBJ2-3
D: TRBD1
DNA: TGTGCCAGCAGTGACAGGGTTTGGGATACGCAGTATTTT
CDR3: CASSDRVWDTQYF

size: once
V: TRBV7-9
J: TRBJ1-2
D: TRBD1
DNA: TGTGCCAGCAGCTCCGGGACAGAATATGGCTACACCTTC
CDR3: CASSSGTEYGYTF

size: few
V: TRBV10-3
J: TRBJ1-2
D: NA
DNA: TGTGCCATCAGTGACAGTGTTGGCTACACCTTC
CDR3: CAISDSVGYTF

size: NA
V: TRBV18
J: TRBJ2-2
D: NA
DNA: TGTGCCAGCTCACCACCCCTCGGGACCGGGGAGCTGTTTTTT
CDR3: CASSPPLGTGELFF

size: NA
V: TRBV23-1
J: TRBJ1-2
D: TRBD1
DNA: TGCGCCAGCAGTCAACTAGACAGGGACCACTATGGCTACACCTTC
CDR3: CASSQLDRDHYGYTF

size: NA
V: TRBV19
J: TRBJ1-5
D: NA
DNA: TGTGCCAGTAGTATAGCCCGCAGGGTAAAAAGCAATCAGCCCCAGCATTTT
CDR3: CASSIARRVKSNQPQHF

size: NA
V: TRBV7-7
J: TRBJ1-3
D: TRBD1
DNA: TGTGCTAGCAGCTTGAGAAGGGTGACAGGGGATGCTGGAAACACCATATATTTT
CDR3: CASSLRRVTGDAGNTIYF

size: NA
V: TRBV18
J: TRBJ1-1
D: TRBD1
DNA: TGTGCCAGCTCATCACAGGGGGCCACTGAAGCTTTCTTT
CDR3: CASSSQGATEAFF

size: NA
V: TRBV5-1
J: TRBJ1-2
D: NA
DNA: TGCGCCAGCAGCTTGGATGCGGGGTTGGACTATGGCTACACCTTC
CDR3: CASSLDAGLDYGYTF

size: NA
V: TRBV19
J: TRBJ2-5
D: TRBD2
DNA: TGTGCCAGTAGGGCGGGACTAGCGGGATATGGGGAGACCCAGTACTTC
CDR3: CASRAGLAGYGETQYF

size: NA
V: TRBV6-4
J: TRBJ2-3
D: NA
DNA: TGTGCCAGCAGCCGCCGGCCAGGGGACACAGATACGCAGTATTTT
CDR3: CASSRRPGDTDTQYF

size: NA
V: TRBV7-9
J: TRBJ1-2
D: TRBD1
DNA: TGTGCCAGCAGCGGGGACAGCCTCTATGGCTACACCTTC
CDR3: CASSGDSLYGYTF

size: NA
V: TRBV7-6
J: TRBJ1-4
D: NA
DNA: TGTGCCAGCAGCCACGGACAGCCAAATGAAAAACTGTTTTTT
CDR3: CASSHGQPNEKLFF

size: few
V: TRBV25-1
J: TRBJ2-1
D: NA
DNA: TGTGCCAGCAGCGGGACTCCCGAGGCGAATGAGCAGTTCTTC
CDR3: CASSGTPEANEQFF

size: NA
V: TRBV6-5
J: TRBJ1-6
D: TRBD1
DNA: TGTGCCAGCAGTTCTGGAGTAGGGGGCGGTTCACCCCTCCACTTT
CDR3: CASSSGVGGGSPLHF

size: NA
V: TRBV5-1
J: TRBJ2-2
D: NA
DNA: TGCGCCAGCAGCTTGGCGTGGGGGGACAGTCTATTGACCGGGGAGCTGTTTTTT
CDR3: CASSLAWGDSLLTGELFF

size: NA
V: TRBV9
J: TRBJ2-3
D: NA
DNA: TGTGCCAGCAGCGTAGCGTGGGGCGTGGGAGATACGCAGTATTTT
CDR3: CASSVAWGVGDTQYF

size: few
V: TRBV7-9
J: TRBJ2-1
D: TRBD1
DNA: TGTGCCAGCAGCTTAGCCTATGGGACAGGCAATGAGCAGTTCTTC
CDR3: CASSLAYGTGNEQFF

size: NA
V: TRBV5-6
J: TRBJ2-2
D: TRBD1
DNA: TGTGCCAGCAGCTTGTATCCCCACAGGGGTGCCGGGGAGCTGTTTTTT
CDR3: CASSLYPHRGAGELFF

size: NA
V: TRBV10-1
J: TRBJ2-1
D: NA
DNA: TGCGCCAGCAGTGAACCGGAGTCGGGCAATGAGCAGTTCTTC
CDR3: CASSEPESGNEQFF

size: NA
V: TRBV7-9
J: TRBJ2-7
D: TRBD2
DNA: TGTGCCAGCAGCTTAGATTGGGCTAGCGGGGGGTCGAGCTCCTACGAGCAGTACTTC
CDR3: CASSLDWASGGSSSYEQYF

size: once
V: TRBV4-1
J: TRBJ1-2
D: NA
DNA: TGCGCCAGCAGCCAAAGGGGGACGTATGGCTACACCTTC
CDR3: CASSQRGTYGYTF

size: NA
V: TRBV27
J: TRBJ1-6
D: TRBD1
DNA: TGTGCCAGCAGTGCCGGGACAGCTAATAATTCACCCCTCCACTTT
CDR3: CASSAGTANNSPLHF

size: NA
V: TRBV27
J: TRBJ1-5
D: NA
DNA: TGTGCCAGCAGGAAACAACAGGGAGGCAATCAGCCCCAGCATTTT
CDR3: CASRKQQGGNQPQHF

size: NA
V: TRBV4-1
J: TRBJ1-6
D: TRBD1
DNA: TGCGCCAGCAGCCAAGAAGCCAGGGGGTCAAATTCACCCCTCCACTTT
CDR3: CASSQEARGSNSPLHF

size: NA
V: TRBV7-8
J: TRBJ2-2
D: TRBD1
DNA: TGTGCCAGCCCTTCCGGACAGGGGGCCAACGGGGAGCTGTTTTTT
CDR3: CASPSGQGANGELFF

size: NA
V: TRBV4-1
J: TRBJ1-2
D: TRBD1
DNA: TGCGCCAGCAGCCAAGATTCCCCGACAGGGTTATATGGCTACACCTTC
CDR3: CASSQDSPTGLYGYTF

size: NA
V: TRBV7-9
J: TRBJ2-7
D: TRBD2
DNA: TGTGCCAGCGGGGTGGCGGGAGTCCACGAGCAGTACTTC
CDR3: CASGVAGVHEQYF